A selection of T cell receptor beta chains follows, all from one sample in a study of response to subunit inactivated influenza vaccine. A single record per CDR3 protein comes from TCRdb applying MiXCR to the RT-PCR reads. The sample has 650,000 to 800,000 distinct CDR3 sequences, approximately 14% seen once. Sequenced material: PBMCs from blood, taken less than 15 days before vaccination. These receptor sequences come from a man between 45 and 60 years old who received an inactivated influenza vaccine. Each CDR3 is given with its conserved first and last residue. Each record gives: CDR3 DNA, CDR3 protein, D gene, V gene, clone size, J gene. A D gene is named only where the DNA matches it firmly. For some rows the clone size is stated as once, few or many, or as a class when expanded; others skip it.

TGTGCCAGCAGCTTAGCCCCCCCATGGGACGGAACTAAAGAGCAGTACTTC	CASSLAPPWDGTKEQYF	.	TRBV7-2	.	TRBJ2-7
TGCGCCAGCTACAGTCGCCCGACAGGGGGGACTGAAGCTTTCTTT	CASYSRPTGGTEAFF	TRBD1	TRBV5-1	few	TRBJ1-1
TGCAGCATAGAACAGGGAACCTCCTACAATGAGCAGTTCTTC	CSIEQGTSYNEQFF	.	TRBV29-1	many	TRBJ2-1
TGTGCCAGCAGCTCCCTGGCGGGAGTTCTAACCGGGGAGCTGTTTTTT	CASSSLAGVLTGELFF	TRBD2	TRBV7-9	few	TRBJ2-2
TGCGCCAGCAGCCAAGAACCTCCAACAGCCCGTATCTACGAGCAGTACTTC	CASSQEPPTARIYEQYF	.	TRBV4-1	.	TRBJ2-7
TGCAGTGCTAGAGCTCGACCGGGCCTCTTAACAGCGAACACCGGGGAGCTGTTTTTT	CSARARPGLLTANTGELFF	.	TRBV20-1	.	TRBJ2-2
TGTGCCAGCAGCTCCGACCCGGGGGGCAATGAGCAGTTCTTC	CASSSDPGGNEQFF	TRBD2	TRBV7-9	.	TRBJ2-1
TGCGCCAGCAGCTTGAGTAGCGGGACGTTCAATGAGCAGTTCTTC	CASSLSSGTFNEQFF	TRBD2	TRBV5-1	.	TRBJ2-1
TGCAGTGCTAAATGGGACAGCAAATACGAGCAGTACTTC	CSAKWDSKYEQYF	TRBD1	TRBV20-1	.	TRBJ2-7
TGCGCCAGCAGCCGGGGGCCTAGCGGGGCCGCCTCCTACAATGAGCAGTTCTTC	CASSRGPSGAASYNEQFF	TRBD2	TRBV5-1	few	TRBJ2-1
TGTGCCAGCAGGGACGGACAGGGAAATGGCAATCAGCCCCAGCATTTT	CASRDGQGNGNQPQHF	TRBD1	TRBV6-1	.	TRBJ1-5
TGTGCCACCAGCAGAGAGGGGCCCTCCTACGAGCAGTACTTC	CATSREGPSYEQYF	.	TRBV15	many	TRBJ2-7
TGCAGTGCTACGGGGCCATCGGGCCAAGAGACCCAGTACTTC	CSATGPSGQETQYF	.	TRBV20-1	few	TRBJ2-5
TGTGCCAGCAGTACAGGGGCTGGTGAAGCTTTCTTT	CASSTGAGEAFF	TRBD1	TRBV28	.	TRBJ1-1
TGCAGTGCATTGACAGGGACCACCTACGAGCAGTACTTC	CSALTGTTYEQYF	TRBD1	TRBV20-1	.	TRBJ2-7
TGTGCCAGCAGCCAAGAACTGGGGGCCGGTGGCTACACCTTC	CASSQELGAGGYTF	.	TRBV4-2	.	TRBJ1-2
TGTGCCAGCAGCTTTGGGGCCAATAATTCACCCCTCCACTTT	CASSFGANNSPLHF	.	TRBV7-9	few	TRBJ1-6
TGTGCCAGCAGTTTTACCACCAAGGGCACTGAAGCTTTCTTT	CASSFTTKGTEAFF	.	TRBV27	few	TRBJ1-1
TGTGCCAGCTCGAGCCGGGGAGGGGTCGAGACCCAGTACTTC	CASSSRGGVETQYF	TRBD2	TRBV18	.	TRBJ2-5
TGCAGCGTTGGGGGAGGCCAGGGAACCGGGGAGCTGTTTTTT	CSVGGGQGTGELFF	.	TRBV29-1	.	TRBJ2-2
TGTGCCAGCAGTTACTCAAAGGTTGGCTCCTACAATGAGCAGTTCTTC	CASSYSKVGSYNEQFF	.	TRBV6-5	few	TRBJ2-1
TGTGCCAGCAGACCTATAATGGGGACAGATACGCAGTATTTT	CASRPIMGTDTQYF	.	TRBV28	few	TRBJ2-3
TGTGCCAGCTCACCGGACCCCACGACCAAAAACATTCAGTACTTC	CASSPDPTTKNIQYF	.	TRBV18	few	TRBJ2-4
TGTGCCAGCAGCTCCAGGGGACTAGCGGGGGGGCCCTACAATGAGCAGTTCTTC	CASSSRGLAGGPYNEQFF	TRBD2	TRBV11-2	few	TRBJ2-1
TGCAGCGCAACTCCAACGGGAGGGAATGGCTACACCTTC	CSATPTGGNGYTF	.	TRBV29-1	.	TRBJ1-2
TGTGCCAGCAGTTTCCAGGGCGCATATGGCTACACCTTC	CASSFQGAYGYTF	.	TRBV12-3/TRBV12-4	few	TRBJ1-2
TGTGCCAGCACCTGGCCTCCCACCTCCTACGAGCAGTACTTC	CASTWPPTSYEQYF	.	TRBV28	few	TRBJ2-7
TGTGCCAGCAGCTCCTTAGTTATTAGCTACAATGAGCAGTTCTTC	CASSSLVISYNEQFF	.	TRBV5-6	.	TRBJ2-1
TGTGCCAGCAGTTACAGCCGGTCTGAGGGGGCGAAAGAGACCCAGTACTTC	CASSYSRSEGAKETQYF	TRBD1	TRBV6-5	few	TRBJ2-5
TGTGCCAGCAAGTGGACAGGGGGAGTAGATACGCAGTATTTT	CASKWTGGVDTQYF	TRBD1	TRBV2	.	TRBJ2-3
TGTGCCAGCAGCTCGATTAGCGGGGGAACAGATACGCAGTATTTT	CASSSISGGTDTQYF	TRBD2	TRBV7-9	.	TRBJ2-3